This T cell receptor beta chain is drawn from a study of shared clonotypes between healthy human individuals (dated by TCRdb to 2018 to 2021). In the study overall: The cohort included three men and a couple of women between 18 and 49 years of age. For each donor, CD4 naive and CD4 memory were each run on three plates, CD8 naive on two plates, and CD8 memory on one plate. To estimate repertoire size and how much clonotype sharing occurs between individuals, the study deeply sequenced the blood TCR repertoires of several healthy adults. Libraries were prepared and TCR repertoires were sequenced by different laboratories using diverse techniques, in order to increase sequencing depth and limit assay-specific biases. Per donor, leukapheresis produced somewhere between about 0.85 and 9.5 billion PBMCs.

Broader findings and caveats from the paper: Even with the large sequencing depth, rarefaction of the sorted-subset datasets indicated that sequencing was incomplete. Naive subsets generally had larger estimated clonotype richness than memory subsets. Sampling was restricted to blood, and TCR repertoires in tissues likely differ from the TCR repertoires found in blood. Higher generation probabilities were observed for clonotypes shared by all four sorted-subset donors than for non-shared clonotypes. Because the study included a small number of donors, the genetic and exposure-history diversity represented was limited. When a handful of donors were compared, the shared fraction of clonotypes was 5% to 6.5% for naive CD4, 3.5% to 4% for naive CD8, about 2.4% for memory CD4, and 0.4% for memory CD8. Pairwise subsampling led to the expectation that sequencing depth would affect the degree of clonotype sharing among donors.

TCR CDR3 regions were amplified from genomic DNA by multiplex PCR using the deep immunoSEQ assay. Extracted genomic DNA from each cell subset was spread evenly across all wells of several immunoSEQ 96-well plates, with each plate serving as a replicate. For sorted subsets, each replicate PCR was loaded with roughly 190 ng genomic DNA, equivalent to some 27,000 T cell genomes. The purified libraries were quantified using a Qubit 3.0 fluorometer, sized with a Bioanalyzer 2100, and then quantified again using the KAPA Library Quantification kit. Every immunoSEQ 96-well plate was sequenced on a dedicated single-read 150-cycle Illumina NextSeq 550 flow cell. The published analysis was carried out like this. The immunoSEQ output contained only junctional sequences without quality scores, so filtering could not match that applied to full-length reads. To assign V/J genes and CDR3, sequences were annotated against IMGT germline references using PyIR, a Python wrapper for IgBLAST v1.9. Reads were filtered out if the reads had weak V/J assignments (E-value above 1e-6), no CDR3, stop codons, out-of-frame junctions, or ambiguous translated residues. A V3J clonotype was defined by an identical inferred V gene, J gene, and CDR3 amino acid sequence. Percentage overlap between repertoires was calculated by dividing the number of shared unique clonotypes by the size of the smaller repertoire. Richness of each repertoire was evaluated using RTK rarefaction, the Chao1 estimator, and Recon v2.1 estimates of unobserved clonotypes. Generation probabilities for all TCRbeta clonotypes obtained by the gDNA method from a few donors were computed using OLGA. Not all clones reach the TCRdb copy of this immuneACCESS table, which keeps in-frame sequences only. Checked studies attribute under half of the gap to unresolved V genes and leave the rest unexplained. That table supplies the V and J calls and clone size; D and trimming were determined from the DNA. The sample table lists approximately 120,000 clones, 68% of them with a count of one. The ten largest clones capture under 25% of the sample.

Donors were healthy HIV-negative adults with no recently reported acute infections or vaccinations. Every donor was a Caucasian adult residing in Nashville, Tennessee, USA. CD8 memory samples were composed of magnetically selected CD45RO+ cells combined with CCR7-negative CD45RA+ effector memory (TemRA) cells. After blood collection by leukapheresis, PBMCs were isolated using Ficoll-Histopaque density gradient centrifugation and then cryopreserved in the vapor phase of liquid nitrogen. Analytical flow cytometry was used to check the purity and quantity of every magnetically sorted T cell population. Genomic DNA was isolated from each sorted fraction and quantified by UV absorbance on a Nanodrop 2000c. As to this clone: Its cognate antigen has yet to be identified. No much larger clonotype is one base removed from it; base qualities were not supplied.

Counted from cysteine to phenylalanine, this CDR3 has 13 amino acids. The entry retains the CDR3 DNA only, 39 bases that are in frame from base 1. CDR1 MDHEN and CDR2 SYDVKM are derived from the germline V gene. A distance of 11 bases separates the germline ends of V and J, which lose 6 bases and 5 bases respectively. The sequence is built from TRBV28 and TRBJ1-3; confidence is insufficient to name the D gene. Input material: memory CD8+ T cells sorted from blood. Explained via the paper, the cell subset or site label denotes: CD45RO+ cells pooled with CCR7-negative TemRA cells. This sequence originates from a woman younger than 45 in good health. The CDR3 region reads CASRELGRNTIYF. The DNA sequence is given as TGTGCCAGCAGGGAATTGGGTCGAAACACCATATATTTT.